These 19 T cell receptor beta chains were sequenced from one sample in a study of T cell clonality in common variable immunodeficiency. Sequenced by immunoSEQ multiplex PCR; TCRdb stores in-frame clones only, minus some. The sample has some 38,000 clones, none seen only once; the top ten hold approximately 2.8%. The sequencing input was peripheral blood mononuclear cells. Receptor source: a person between 18 and 75 years old in good health.

This clone was seen many times. The read ends 3 residues early relative to the CDR3; the germline J gene fills the gap. The chain uses TRBV30 and TRBJ2-2, with a weak D call TRBD1 (5 bases). CDR1 is GTSNPN and CDR2 is SVGIG in the germline V gene (reference sequence). The length of the CDR3 is 14 residues. Here the CDR3 reads CAWSTGSGYEKLFF. The sequenced part of the CDR3 DNA is TGTGCCTGGAGTACCGGATCAGGGTATGAAAAG.

This clone was seen only a few times. Sequencing ends 3 residues short of the CDR3 end; the germline J gene provides the rest. This rearrangement joins TRBV30 to TRBJ2-3; 7 bases align to TRBD1. This CDR3 has 13 residues. Looked up from germline, CDR1 is GTSNPN and CDR2 is SVGIG (reference sequence). Here the CDR3 reads CAWRGQPNQPQYF. Incomplete CDR3 DNA: TGTGCCTGGAGGGGACAGCCAAATCAGCCG. The full variable domain, rest sourced from reference TRBV30 and TRBJ2-3, is SQTIHQWPATLVQPVGSPLSLECTVEGTSNPNLYWYRQAAGRGLQLLFYSVGIGQISSEVPQNLSASRPQDRQFILSSKKLLLSDSGFYLCAWRGQPNQPQYFGPGTRLTVL.

The sequenced part of the CDR3 DNA is TGTGCCAGCAGCTTAGGGGGGGGGCTGAACACTGAA. Translation: CASSLGGGLNTE. In full, the CDR3 is CASSLGGGLNTEAFF. The V gene is TRBV5-6, the J gene TRBJ1-1; D might be TRBD1 (6 bases). The CDR3 extends 3 residues past the end of the read, so its final part is completed from the germline J gene. V was cut by 2 bases and J by 0 bases, with 11 bases left in between. The germline gives CDR1 SGHDT, CDR2 YYEEEE. The CDR3 totals 15 residues.

This clone was counted between two and nine times. The read halts 3 residues ahead of the CDR3 end, with the missing end drawn from the germline J gene. The V and J genes are TRBV20-1 and TRBJ1-5; TRBD1 matches at 7 bases. This CDR3 has 15 amino acids. Germline V CDR1 and CDR2: DFQATT, SNEGSKA (reference sequence). V lost 4 bases to trimming and J lost 7 bases; unmatched junction nucleotides: 13. Here the CDR3 reads CSATVDREVGQPQHF. Partial CDR3 DNA: TGCAGTGCTACCGTTGACAGGGAGGTAGGGCAGCCC.

On this clone itself: Sequencing ends 3 residues short of the CDR3 end; the germline J gene provides the rest. The V and J genes are TRBV7-2 and TRBJ1-2; D is unresolved. Germline CDR1 SGHTA, CDR2 FQGNSA. The CDR3 is 13 residues long. The part of the CDR3 DNA that was read is TGTGCCAGCAGCTCCGATATAGCTGATACG. Residues: CASSSDIADT. The entire CDR3 protein reads CASSSDIADTYTF.

Note on this clone: The CDR3 goes on 3 residues after the read ends, and that part is filled in from the germline J gene. This chain links TRBV5-1 with TRBJ1-2; TRBD1 is a possible D gene (5 bases). This CDR3 region has 14 residues. The germline V gene encodes CDR1 SGHRS and CDR2 YFSETQ. V dropped 4 bases and J dropped 2 bases, with 12 bases sitting between them. Incomplete CDR3 DNA: TGCGCCAGCAGCCCGGGGGAAAAAAACTATGGC. Protein product: CASSPGEKNYG. The CDR3 in full is CASSPGEKNYGYTF.

This clone has ten or more counts. The read stops 3 residues short of the end of the CDR3; the missing end is completed from the germline J gene. This chain joins TRBV5-1 and TRBJ2-5; D remains ambiguous. This CDR3 has 14 amino acids. The V end was cut by 3 bases, the J end by 1 base, with 10 bases between. The V gene's germline CDR1 is SGHRS and CDR2 YFSETQ. The sequenced CDR3 bases are TGCGCCAGCAGCTCCAAGGCCCTCCAAGAGACC. This translates into CASSSKALQET. In full, the CDR3 reads CASSSKALQETQYF.

This chain's CDR3 is CASQGMARKTQYF. The CDR3 bases that were read are TGTGCCAGTCAGGGGATGGCGAGAAAGACG. This sequence joins TRBV19 and TRBJ2-3; weak D call: TRBD1 (6 bases). The CDR3 goes on 3 residues after the read ends, and that part is filled in from the germline J gene. Germline V gives CDR1 LNHDA, CDR2 SQIVND (reference sequence). CDR3 length: 13 residues.

This clone occurred many times. CDR3 sequence: CASTAGKNTEAFF. The part of the CDR3 DNA that was read is TGTGCCAGTACTGCAGGGAAGAACACTGAA. The J gene is TRBJ1-1, the V gene TRBV19, with D tentatively TRBD1 (5 bases). The read ends 3 residues before the CDR3 terminus; that terminus is restored from the germline J gene. Per the germline V gene, CDR1 is LNHDA and CDR2 is SQIVND (reference sequence). CDR3 size: 13 residues. The V end was cut by 7 bases, the J end by 1 base, with 10 bases between.

This clone has at least ten counts. The read ends 3 residues early relative to the CDR3; the germline J gene fills the gap. V is TRBV30 and J is TRBJ2-7; TRBD1 agrees at 7 bases. Germline loops: CDR1 GTSNPN, CDR2 SVGIG (reference sequence). The CDR3 is 14 residues long. V was pared by 4 bases and J by 0 bases, with 6 bases of the junction left unmatched. The chain's CDR3 is CAWKGQWSSYEQYF. The CDR3 bases that were read are TGTGCCTGGAAGGGACAGTGGAGCTCCTACGAG. Variable domain in full (rest from reference TRBV30 and TRBJ2-7): SQTIHQWPATLVQPVGSPLSLECTVEGTSNPNLYWYRQAAGRGLQLLFYSVGIGQISSEVPQNLSASRPQDRQFILSSKKLLLSDSGFYLCAWKGQWSSYEQYFGPGTRLTVT.

The sample holds many counts of this clone. From the germline J gene comes the end of the CDR3, since the read stops 3 residues before it. The chain uses TRBV19 and TRBJ2-3, with 10 positions matching TRBD2. Germline V gives CDR1 LNHDA, CDR2 SQIVND (reference sequence). The trim removed 4 bases at V and 1 base at J, leaving 2 bases unmatched. This CDR3 contains 15 residues. CDR3 DNA (partial): TGTGCCAGTAGTACAGGACTAGCGGGCACAGATACG. This gives the protein CASSTGLAGTDT. The entire CDR3 protein is CASSTGLAGTDTQYF.

There are many counts of this clone. The read ends 3 residues before the CDR3 terminus; that terminus is restored from the germline J gene. The J gene is TRBJ1-4, the V gene TRBV5-6; 8 bases map to TRBD1. Germline CDR1 and CDR2: SGHDT and YYEEEE. The CDR3 runs to 14 residues. CDR3 in amino acids: CASSLSGGNSPLFF. The part of the CDR3 DNA that was read is TGTGCCAGCAGCTTATCAGGGGGCAATTCACCA.

This clone was observed a few times. The CDR3 extends 3 residues past the end of the read, so its final part is completed from the germline J gene. V usage is TRBV11-3 and J usage is TRBJ2-5; TRBD2 is a possible D gene (6 bases). The CDR3 has 15 residues. Germline V gene data show CDR1 as SGHNT and CDR2 as YENEEA. The CDR3 region is CASSLGGESTDTQYF. The covered CDR3 bases are TGTGCCAGCAGCTTAGGGGGGGAGAGCACAGATACC.

This clone was observed many times. The read ends 3 residues early relative to the CDR3; the germline J gene fills the gap. The gene calls are TRBV7-7 and TRBJ2-2, with a possible D match to TRBD1 (5 bases). V lost 4 bases and J lost 8, with 11 bases in between. The CDR3 length is 13 residues. Germline V gives CDR1 SSHAT, CDR2 FNYEAQ (reference sequence). Incomplete CDR3 DNA: TGTGCCAGCAGCTACTCTCAGGGAGGGGAG. Translating it yields CASSYSQGGE. The whole CDR3 protein is CASSYSQGGELFF.

This clone showed up many times. The read falls 3 residues short of the CDR3 end, and the missing part is taken from the germline J gene. The J gene is TRBJ2-1, the V gene TRBV5-4; the D gene is possibly TRBD2 (5 bases). Germline CDR1 SGHNT, CDR2 YYREEE (reference sequence). CDR3 length: 16 residues. Trimming left V 1 base short and J 2 bases short, with 13 bases between. Here the CDR3 reads CASSLNGVRAYNEQFF. The part of the CDR3 DNA that was read is TGTGCCAGCAGCTTGAACGGGGTGAGGGCCTACAATGAG.

For this clone: Sequencing ends 3 residues short of the CDR3 end; the germline J gene provides the rest. The chain employs TRBV7-2 and TRBJ1-2; D is possibly TRBD1 (6 bases). CDR3 length: 15 residues. CDR1 is SGHTA, CDR2 FQGNSA, per germline. CDR3 sequence reads: CASSLRQAVNYDYTF. The CDR3 bases that were read are TGTGCCAGCAGCTTACGACAGGCCGTTAACTACGAC. The complete variable domain, with remaining parts taken from reference TRBV7-2 and TRBJ1-2, reads GAGVSQSPSNKVTEKGKDVELRCDPISGHTALYWYRQSLGQGLEFLIYFQGNSAPDKSGLPSDRFSAERTGGSVSTLTIQRTQQEDSAVYLCASSLRQAVNYDYTFGSGTRLTVV.

Ten or more counts support this clone. The read terminates 3 residues ahead of where the CDR3 ends, so the germline J gene completes it. The chain couples TRBV30 to TRBJ2-7, with D maybe TRBD2 (5 bases). The V gene's germline CDR1 is GTSNPN and CDR2 SVGIG (reference sequence). The CDR3 spans 14 residues. Trimming cost V 2 bases and J 0 bases, with 11 bases left between them. CDR3 sequence: CAWSKTGVSYEQYF. CDR3 bases read: TGTGCCTGGAGTAAAACCGGGGTCTCCTACGAG.

This clone is judged medium-sized. The read ends 3 residues before the CDR3 terminus; that terminus is restored from the germline J gene. This rearrangement joins TRBV15 to TRBJ2-6, with D perhaps matching TRBD1 (6 bases). The CDR3 runs to 14 residues. The germline V gene has CDR1 LNHNV and CDR2 YYDKDF (reference sequence). This chain's CDR3 is CATSRDMGAGLLTF. The sequenced part of the CDR3 DNA is TGTGCCACCAGCAGAGATATGGGGGCTGGGCTC.

In its sample, this clone was seen many times. The CDR3 extends 3 residues past the end of the read, so its final part is completed from the germline J gene. The genes are TRBV7-3 and TRBJ2-1, with a tentative D call TRBD2 (5 bases). Trimming removed 5 bases at V and 9 bases at J, with 17 bases between. The CDR3 runs 14 residues. Germline-derived CDR1 and CDR2 are SGHTA and FQGTGA. Incomplete CDR3 DNA: TGTGCCAGCAGCCATGGGGATACTAGAGGTGAG. Amino acids: CASSHGDTRGE. The complete CDR3 protein is CASSHGDTRGEQFF.